This TCR beta chain comes out of a study of blood T cells in healthy people across ages. For the second PCR, which ran for roughly 7 to 11 cycles, a sample-barcoded 5' primer and a J-beta primer mix were used. Each CDR3 protein is one row after TCRdb ran MiXCR on the 5' RACE reads. The sample contains 600,000 to 900,000 distinct CDR3 sequences, around 25% of which appear only once. This clonotype came up a few times. Looked up from germline, CDR1 is DFQATT and CDR2 is SNEGSKA (reference sequence). The CDR3 has 14 residues. V was pared by 6 bases and J by 5 bases, with 12 bases of the junction left unmatched. At least 6.5 million PBMCs were isolated per sample. These data were also filed under a second study, of T cells of mothers and their children. That paper notes: The study obtained over 9 million TCR beta CDR3 reads per mother and about 3 million per child. Normalized overlap was always slightly, never significantly, higher in related than unrelated mother-child pairs.

What was sequenced was blood. The source of this sequence is a boy younger than 18 in good health. The V gene is TRBV20-1, the J gene TRBJ2-5; 7 bases line up with TRBD1. The CDR3 sequence is CSAIGLTGRETQYF. The DNA for the CDR3 is TGCAGTGCCATCGGGTTGACAGGGCGGGAGACCCAGTACTTC.